This T cell receptor beta chain is from a study of cytomegalovirus exposure and HLA in healthy donors. CDR3 length: 16 amino acids. Germline CDR1 is SGHTS and CDR2 is YDEGEE. The J segment lost 4 bases and the V segment lost 0 bases, leaving 7 bases of the junction unmatched. A multiplex PCR was run with 60 Vbeta primers and 13 Jbeta primers. Method: immunoSEQ multiplex PCR; TCRdb's copy keeps in-frame clones and lacks some. The repertoire consists of some 200,000 clones, with 70% occurring once and the leading ten covering around 3%. This sequence originates from a man between 35 and 55 years old in good health and CMV-seropositive. Sequencing was done on a sample of PBMCs. The chain combines TRBV5-8 with TRBJ2-3, with 8 bases fitting TRBD1. The CDR3 coding sequence is TGTGCCAGCAGCTTGGCAAGGACAGGGACGGCAGATACGCAGTATTTT. Amino acid sequence: CASSLARTGTADTQYF.